The source of this TCR beta chain is a study of molecular identifiers for immune sequencing clone quantification. On the study more broadly: Replicate RNA came from 20,000 or 100,000 naive CD8 cells and was split five ways, and four parts were sequenced. Overall study results and limits: Among more than 850,000 naive cells, spiked Jurkat TCR RNA from a single cell was reportedly detectable.

Comments on this clonotype: No antigen is known for it.

CDR3 size: 16 residues. V was pared by 5 bases and J by 5 bases, with 12 bases of the junction left unmatched. Per the germline V gene, CDR1 is MDHEN and CDR2 is SYDVKM. Previously described methods and listed TCR primers produced bulk TCR libraries. A single record per CDR3 protein comes from TCRdb applying MiXCR to the PCR reads. The sample shows approximately 500,000 distinct CDR3 sequences, 20% to 25% of them seen only once. Sequenced sample: naive CD8+ T cells from blood, with Jurkat cell RNA spiked in. Subset noted: FACS-sorted CD8+CD4-CCR7+CD45RA+ naive T cells. V is TRBV28 and J is TRBJ2-1; 7 positions match TRBD1. The receptor's source is a human donor in good health. Some libraries in this study had Jurkat cell RNA spiked in. The CDR3 spells CASSGSEGQLDNEQFF. CDR3 in DNA: TGTGCCAGCAGTGGGTCCGAGGGACAGCTCGACAATGAGCAGTTCTTC.